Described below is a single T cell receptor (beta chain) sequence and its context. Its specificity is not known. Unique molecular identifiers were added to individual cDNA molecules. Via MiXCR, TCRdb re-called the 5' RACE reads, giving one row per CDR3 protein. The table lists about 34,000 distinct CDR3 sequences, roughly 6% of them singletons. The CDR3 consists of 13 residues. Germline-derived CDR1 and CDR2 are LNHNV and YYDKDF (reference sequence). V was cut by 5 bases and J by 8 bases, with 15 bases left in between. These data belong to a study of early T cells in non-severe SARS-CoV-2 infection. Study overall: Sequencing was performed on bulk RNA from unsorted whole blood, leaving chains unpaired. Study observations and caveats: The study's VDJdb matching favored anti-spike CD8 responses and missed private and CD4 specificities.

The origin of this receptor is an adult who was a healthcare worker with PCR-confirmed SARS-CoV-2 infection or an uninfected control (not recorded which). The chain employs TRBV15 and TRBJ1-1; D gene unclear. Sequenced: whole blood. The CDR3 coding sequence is TGTGCCACCAGCTACTCCTTTGAACAGGAAGCTTTCTTT. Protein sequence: CATSYSFEQEAFF.